The sequence of this T cell receptor beta chain was determined in a study of T cell clonotyping in hematopoietic cell transplantation. Study-wide results and limits: No sorting was done, leaving CD4 and CD8 contributions mixed.

Regarding time point: recipient sample about 28 days before transplant, after cytoreduction. Blood collection times were about day -28 and days 30, 100, 180 posttransplant. About this clone itself: No antigen is known for it.

Clones were sequenced by immunoSEQ multiplex PCR, and TCRdb holds only the in-frame ones, with some missing. The sample has some 45,000 clones; 80% to 85% are singletons. This CDR3 is 14 amino acids long. The V end was cut by 0 bases, the J end by 4 bases, with 7 bases between. In germline, CDR1 is LNHNV, CDR2 YYDKDF (reference sequence). The specimen comprised peripheral blood mononuclear cells, sampled before stem cell transplant. V and J are TRBV15 and TRBJ1-5; D remains ambiguous. This clonotype originated in a man aged 55 to 70 with myelodysplastic syndrome. Some clones in this sample may be carry-over from other donors' samples. The CDR3 bases are TGTGCCACCAGCAGAGAACAGAATAATCAGCCCCAGCATTTT. Protein product: CATSREQNNQPQHF. The full variable domain, completed using reference TRBV15 and TRBJ1-5, is DAMVIQNPRYQVTQFGKPVTLSCSQTLNHNVMYWYQQKSSQAPKLLFHYYDKDFNNEADTPDNFQSRRPNTSFCFLDIRSPGLGDTAMYLCATSREQNNQPQHFGDGTRLSIL.